The clone carrying this T cell receptor beta chain has just a few counts. The target antigen is unknown. Donors gave 8.5 to 10 milliliters of peripheral blood apiece. The data derive from a study of blood T cells in healthy people across ages. From germline, CDR1 is SGHTA and CDR2 FQGNSA. J gave up 5 bases and V 6 bases, and 14 bases lay outside the gene matches. The CDR3 is 16 amino acids. Study observations and caveats: The recorded TCR beta diversity per million T cells decreased in a roughly linear manner with age.

Next came a second PCR, run for about 7 to 11 cycles, which used a sample-barcoded 5' primer along with a J-beta primer mix. TCRdb reprocessed the 5' RACE reads with MiXCR, giving one entry per CDR3 protein. The table records 1.5 million to 2 million distinct CDR3 sequences, 49% of them present only once. The sample comprised blood. The rearrangement joins TRBV7-2 to TRBJ2-5, with TRBD2 matching over 8 bases. This receptor was identified in a woman aged 40 to 50 in good health. Here the CDR3 reads CASSPPEAGAWETQYF. The CDR3, as DNA: TGTGCCAGCAGTCCTCCCGAAGCGGGGGCGTGGGAGACCCAGTACTTC.